This TCR beta chain was retrieved from a study of cytomegalovirus exposure and HLA in healthy donors. With 7 bases removed from V and 0 bases from J, the gap between germline ends came to 25 bases. The CDR3 has 18 amino acids. Per the germline V gene, CDR1 is SGHNT and CDR2 is YYREEE (reference sequence). PCR employed 60 Vbeta and 13 Jbeta primers. Profiling relied on immunoSEQ multiplex PCR, and the TCRdb table lists in-frame clones only, not all of them. The table gives approximately 110,000 clones; the top ten clones make up 0.59% of it. The sequence was obtained from a man over 45 in good health and CMV-seronegative. The specimen was PBMCs. V and J are TRBV5-4 and TRBJ1-2, with D tentatively TRBD1 (6 bases). The CDR3 DNA reads TGTGCCAGCGGAATCGCCGAGGGACAACTATTAGCTAACTATGGCTACACCTTC. This gives the protein CASGIAEGQLLANYGYTF.